Below are 15 T cell receptor beta chains sequenced from a single sample in a study of blood T cell repertoires in COVID-19. Here immunoSEQ multiplex PCR was the method, and the copy in TCRdb shows in-frame clones only, minus some. The sample lists 250,000 or so clones; roughly 80% were seen once. Sequencing was performed on peripheral blood. All receptors come from a man aged 80 or over with acute or convalescent COVID-19.

The genes are TRBV6-1 and TRBJ1-6; 8 nucleotides align to TRBD1. The trim removed 2 bases at V and 14 bases at J, leaving 14 bases unmatched. The CDR3 runs to 16 residues. Germline V lookup: CDR1 MNHNS, CDR2 SASEGT. CDR3 DNA sequence: TGTGCCAGCAGTGAAACCTGGGACAGGACAATTGGAACCCTCCACTTT. This translates into CASSETWDRTIGTLHF.

The V gene is TRBV27, the J gene TRBJ1-5; D remains unclear. CDR1 is MNHEY and CDR2 is SMNVEV in the germline V gene (reference sequence). Deletions cut 4 bases from V and 9 bases from J, with 16 bases between. This CDR3 is built from 14 residues. This chain's CDR3 is CASSSPTSLPPQHF. The CDR3 DNA sequence: TGTGCCAGCAGTTCCCCGACATCACTCCCGCCCCAGCATTTT.

This chain joins TRBV7-9 and TRBJ1-4, with 9 bases lining up with TRBD1. The CDR3 loop spans 14 amino acids. Germline loops: CDR1 SEHNR, CDR2 FQNEAQ (reference sequence). Trimming removed 5 bases from V and 7 bases from J; junction bases left unmatched: 5. CDR3 region: CASSLQGAGEKLFF. CDR3 in DNA: TGTGCCAGCAGCCTACAGGGGGCGGGTGAAAAACTGTTTTTT. Filled out from reference TRBV7-9 and TRBJ1-4, the complete variable domain reads DTGVSQNPRHKITKRGQNVTFRCDPISEHNRLYWYRQTLGQGPEFLTYFQNEAQLEKSRLLSDRFSAERPKGSFSTLEIQRTEQGDSAMYLCASSLQGAGEKLFFGSGTQLSVL.

The chain joins TRBV29-1 to TRBJ2-7, with 11 bases fitting TRBD1. This CDR3 region has 14 residues. In germline, CDR1 is SQVTM, CDR2 ANQGSEA. The V gene end was trimmed by 4 bases and the J gene end by 7 bases; junction bases not matched to a gene: 9. The CDR3: CSVGLYGTGGEQYF. CDR3 nucleotide sequence: TGCAGCGTTGGGCTCTACGGGACAGGGGGGGAGCAGTACTTC.

As DNA, the CDR3 is TGTGCCAGCAGCCCCATCGACAGGGGGCTCACAGATACGCAGTATTTT. This gives the protein CASSPIDRGLTDTQYF. This sequence joins TRBV3-1 (or the pseudogene TRBV3-2) and TRBJ2-3; TRBD1 matches at 10 bases. J gave up 2 bases and V 4 bases, and 6 bases lay outside the gene matches. Germline V gives CDR1 LGHDT, CDR2 YNNKEL (reference sequence). The CDR3 totals 16 residues.

V is TRBV10-2 and J is TRBJ2-7; 12 nucleotides align to TRBD2. This CDR3 is 13 amino acids long. The germline CDR1 and CDR2 sequences are WSHSY and SAAADI. V lost 6 bases, J lost 5 bases, and 2 bases stayed unmatched. The CDR3 reads CASRTSGGNEQYF. CDR3 sequence (DNA): TGCGCCAGCAGGACTAGCGGGGGCAACGAGCAGTACTTC.

This rearrangement joins TRBV30 to TRBJ2-1, with 10 positions matching TRBD2. Trimming at V came to 2 bases and at J to 0 bases, leaving 10 bases not matched to a gene. The CDR3 consists of 18 residues. The germline V gene encodes CDR1 GTSNPN and CDR2 SVGIG (reference sequence). DNA of the CDR3: TGTGCCTGGAGTAATAGTGCTAGCGGGAGAGCCTCCTACAATGAGCAGTTCTTC. It codes for CAWSNSASGRASYNEQFF.

V gene TRBV10-1 combines with J gene TRBJ2-1; 13 bases are a match to TRBD2. Trimming cost V 3 bases and J 4 bases; bases outside gene matches: 6. This CDR3 region has 17 residues. Germline CDR1 reads WNHNN; CDR2 reads SYGVQD (reference sequence). CDR3 bases: TGCGCCAGCAGTGAATGGGGACTAGCGGGGATATACAATGAGCAGTTCTTC. Translation: CASSEWGLAGIYNEQFF.

V and J are TRBV6-5 and TRBJ1-1; the D is unclear. Germline loops: CDR1 MNHEY, CDR2 SVGAGI. The ends were cut back, 4 bases at V and 0 bases at J, with 12 bases in the middle. CDR3 length equals 15 residues. In DNA, the CDR3 is TGTGCCAGCAGTTCGCCCCGCAGTATGAACACTGAAGCTTTCTTT. Translating it yields CASSSPRSMNTEAFF.

There are a few counts of this clone. The V and J genes are TRBV6-5 and TRBJ1-4; a weak D match, TRBD1 (6 bases). Trimming removed 5 bases from V and 7 bases from J, with 14 bases in between. This CDR3 spans 14 amino acids. The germline CDR1 and CDR2 sequences are MNHEY and SVGAGI. CDR3 amino acids: CASSPPGQSEKLFF. CDR3 DNA: TGTGCCAGCAGTCCCCCCGGACAGAGTGAAAAACTGTTTTTT.

The rearrangement joins TRBV28 to TRBJ1-6; D possibly corresponds to TRBD1 (5 bases). The CDR3 totals 15 residues. Germline V gene lookup returns CDR1 MDHEN and CDR2 SYDVKM. Deletions cut 6 bases from V and 2 bases from J, with 11 bases between. The DNA of the CDR3 is TGTGCCAGCAGGCCTCTACAGGCCTATAATTCACCCCTCCACTTT. Its translation is CASRPLQAYNSPLHF.

This clone was seen only a few times. CDR3: CSVDTVGQNYGYTF. The CDR3 DNA reads TGCAGCGTTGATACTGTCGGACAGAACTATGGCTACACCTTC. V usage is TRBV29-1 and J usage is TRBJ1-2; tentatively, D is TRBD1 (6 bases). Trimming removed 3 bases at V and 2 bases at J, with 13 bases between. The CDR3 contains 14 residues. Germline V gene sequence: CDR1 SQVTM, CDR2 ANQGSEA.

V and J are TRBV5-1 and TRBJ1-2, with 7 bases matching TRBD1. Per germline, CDR1 SGHRS and CDR2 YFSETQ. The CDR3 loop spans 15 amino acids. With V trimmed by 5 bases and J by 4 bases, 11 bases remained unmatched. CDR3 loop: CASRPGTDLLYGYTF. As DNA, the CDR3 is TGCGCCAGCAGGCCCGGGACAGACCTGCTCTATGGCTACACCTTC.

The chain is built from TRBV30 and TRBJ1-1; D is perhaps TRBD1 (6 bases). The CDR3 sequence is 17 residues long. In germline, CDR1 is GTSNPN, CDR2 SVGIG (reference sequence). Between the trimmed V and J ends, which lost 2 bases and 0 bases, there was a span of 19 bases. In nucleotides, the CDR3 is TGTGCCTGGAGTCCCCCCTCTGGGGGCCAGATGAACACTGAAGCTTTCTTT. Translation gives CAWSPPSGGQMNTEAFF.

The CDR3 coding sequence is TGTGCCAGCAGAGGACAGGGGGCAGGGAACTATGGCTACACCTTC. It codes for CASRGQGAGNYGYTF. The V and J genes are TRBV6-4 and TRBJ1-2; 11 bases are a match to TRBD1. V was pared by 6 bases and J by 2 bases, with 5 bases of the junction left unmatched. Germline-derived CDR1 and CDR2 are MRHNA and SNTAGT. CDR3 length: 15 residues.